The 22 T cell receptor beta chains given below trace back to one sample, sequenced in a study of blood T cell repertoires in COVID-19. Some clones are missing from TCRdb's copy, which holds only in-frame ones; the method was immunoSEQ multiplex PCR. The sample has some 320,000 clones, approximately 88% seen once. The sample consisted of PBMCs or T cells enriched from blood (not recorded which). Every receptor here comes from a man aged 60 to 75 who had recovered from COVID-19.

The chain couples TRBV6-4 to TRBJ2-2; possibly TRBD1 for D (6 bases). This CDR3 spans 14 amino acids. The germline V gene has CDR1 MRHNA and CDR2 SNTAGT. Trimming stripped 4 bases from V and 3 bases from J, with 9 bases between. The CDR3 DNA sequence: TGTGCCAGCAGTGCAGGGGCCGACACCGGGGAGCTGTTTTTT. Translating it yields CASSAGADTGELFF.

This clone has a single count. The chain uses TRBV7-9 and TRBJ1-5; no definite D call. V was clipped by 5 bases and J by 5 bases, with 16 bases between them. Germline CDR1 is SEHNR and CDR2 is FQNEAQ (reference sequence). The CDR3 extends over 15 amino acids. The CDR3 DNA follows: TGTGCCAGCAGCCTAGGAGGGAGGGCTGATCAGCCCCAGCATTTT. This gives the protein CASSLGGRADQPQHF.

The chain joins TRBV28 to TRBJ1-1, with D hard to call. Germline V gene sequence: CDR1 MDHEN, CDR2 SYDVKM. Trimming left V 10 bases short and J 0 bases short, with 12 bases between. The CDR3 length is 13 residues. The CDR3 protein is CAIRPRLNTEAFF. In DNA form, the CDR3 reads TGTGCCATCCGACCCAGGCTGAACACTGAAGCTTTCTTT.

The chain is built from TRBV7-2 and TRBJ2-1; D ambiguous. CDR3 length: 13 residues. CDR1 is SGHTA and CDR2 is FQGNSA in the germline V gene. The V end lost 1 base, the J end lost 6 bases, and 7 bases lay between the germline ends. The CDR3 loop reads CASSLGTANEQFF. CDR3 nucleotides: TGTGCCAGCAGCTTAGGAACTGCCAATGAGCAGTTCTTC.

This clone was counted once. The chain joins TRBV29-1 to TRBJ2-5; 12 bases align to TRBD1. The CDR3 has 15 amino acids. Germline CDR1 and CDR2: SQVTM and ANQGSEA. Losses at the gene ends were 4 bases for V and 5 bases for J; bases not matched to a gene: 8. CDR3: CSVGTGTGGGETQYF. CDR3 nucleotides: TGCAGCGTTGGAACCGGGACAGGGGGCGGGGAGACCCAGTACTTC.

J is TRBJ2-1 and V is TRBV7-3, with 8 positions matching TRBD1. CDR3 length equals 17 residues. Germline lookup yields CDR1 SGHTA and CDR2 FQGTGA. With 5 bases clipped from V and 0 bases from J, the junction kept 9 bases outside the gene matches. CDR3 protein: CASSQPGQASSYNEQFF. The CDR3 nucleotides read TGTGCCAGCAGCCAACCGGGACAGGCCAGCTCCTACAATGAGCAGTTCTTC.

The chain carries TRBV27 and TRBJ2-7; 10 positions agree with TRBD2. The V and J ends lost 6 bases and 2 bases, in that order; junction bases with no gene match: 7. The CDR3 sequence is 15 residues long. Germline CDR1 reads MNHEY; CDR2 reads SMNVEV (reference sequence). CDR3 loop: CASREGLAAPYEQYF. The CDR3 DNA reads as TGTGCCAGCAGGGAAGGACTAGCGGCTCCCTACGAGCAGTACTTC.

The genes are TRBV3-1 (or the pseudogene TRBV3-2) and TRBJ1-3, with no clear D. The germline CDR1 and CDR2 sequences are LGHDT and YNNKEL (reference sequence). CDR3 length equals 15 residues. V lost 3 bases to trimming and J lost 0 bases, with 9 bases between them. For the CDR3, the DNA is TGTGCCAGCAGCCATTATGCGGTCTCTGGAAACACCATATATTTT. It translates to CASSHYAVSGNTIYF.

This chain connects TRBV6-5 to TRBJ1-1; D is unresolved. V lost 0 bases, J lost 2 bases, and 13 bases lay in between. The CDR3 totals 16 residues. The germline gives CDR1 MNHEY, CDR2 SVGAGI. CDR3 region: CASSYSLWQANTEAFF. DNA for the CDR3: TGTGCCAGCAGTTACTCGTTATGGCAGGCAAACACTGAAGCTTTCTTT.

This chain uses TRBV11-1 with TRBJ2-3, with unresolved D. This CDR3 comprises 14 residues. Between the trimmed V and J ends, which lost 5 bases and 2 bases, there was a span of 11 bases. Germline values: CDR1 SGHAT, CDR2 FQDESV (reference sequence). For the CDR3, the DNA is TGTGCCAGCAGCGGCTGGCTAGACACAGATACGCAGTATTTT. Its translation is CASSGWLDTDTQYF.

The CDR3 region is CASSFRTSGSSEQFF. As DNA, the CDR3 is TGTGCCAGCAGCTTCCGGACTAGCGGGAGTAGTGAGCAGTTCTTC. The chain couples TRBV5-4 to TRBJ2-1, with TRBD2 identical over 13 bases. Trimming cost V 2 bases and J 9 bases; bases outside gene matches: 5. There are 15 residues in the CDR3. Germline assignment: CDR1 SGHNT and CDR2 YYREEE (reference sequence).

The chain combines TRBV18 with TRBJ2-2; 7 nucleotides match TRBD2. The CDR3 extends over 17 amino acids. V gave up 0 bases and J gave up 2 bases; unmatched junction bases: 6. Germline V CDR1 and CDR2: KGHSH, LQKENI. The CDR3 region is CASSPPGAGANTGELFF. The CDR3 DNA sequence: TGTGCCAGCTCACCACCCGGCGCGGGAGCTAACACCGGGGAGCTGTTTTTT.

This rearrangement joins TRBV29-1 to TRBJ1-4, with 8 bases lining up with TRBD1. The CDR3 is 15 amino acids. V was clipped by 5 bases and J by 2 bases; unmatched bases: 7. Per germline, CDR1 SQVTM and CDR2 ANQGSEA. The chain's CDR3 is CSVRQGLGTNEKLFF. CDR3 DNA: TGCAGCGTTAGACAGGGGTTGGGCACTAATGAAAAACTGTTTTTT. The whole variable domain, filled in from reference TRBV29-1 and TRBJ1-4, reads SAVISQKPSRDICQRGTSLTIQCQVDSQVTMMFWYRQQPGQSLTLIATANQGSEATYESGFVIDKFPISRPNLTFSTLTVSNMSPEDSSIYLCSVRQGLGTNEKLFFGSGTQLSVL.

The genes are TRBV4-3 and TRBJ2-5, with 9 bases aligning to TRBD1. V trimming: 2 bases; J trimming: 5 bases; junction bases outside the gene matches: 6. The CDR3 extends over 15 amino acids. Germline values: CDR1 LGHNA, CDR2 YSLEER. CDR3 protein: CASSQTQGALETQYF. CDR3 sequence (DNA): TGCGCCAGCAGCCAAACACAGGGGGCTTTGGAGACCCAGTACTTC.

CDR3 coding DNA: TGTGCCAGCAGTTATACAGGGTGGTCTGGGGACACTGAAGCTTTCTTT. This encodes CASSYTGWSGDTEAFF. The chain recombines TRBV6-5 with TRBJ1-1; D perhaps matches TRBD1 (6 bases). Germline V lookup: CDR1 MNHEY, CDR2 SVGAGI. This CDR3 is built from 16 residues. The V and J ends lost 3 bases and 3 bases respectively, with 17 bases between them.

This clone appeared once. The chain recombines TRBV19 with TRBJ1-5; 8 nucleotides align to TRBD1. From germline, CDR1 is LNHDA and CDR2 SQIVND (reference sequence). The CDR3 is 16 residues long. V lost 5 bases and J lost 3; bases outside the gene matches: 9. As DNA, the CDR3 is TGTGCCAGTAGTTACAGGGGGTCCAGATTCAATCAGCCCCAGCATTTT. Translation: CASSYRGSRFNQPQHF.

The rearrangement links TRBV2 to TRBJ1-2; D possibly corresponds to TRBD1 (6 bases). The germline CDR1 and CDR2 sequences are SNHLY and FYNNEI. Trimming stripped 1 base from V and 6 bases from J, with 9 bases between. The CDR3 is made up of 13 amino acids. The CDR3 reads CASSEDRTDGYTF. The CDR3 nucleotides are TGTGCCAGCAGTGAAGACCGGACAGATGGCTACACCTTC.

This rearrangement joins TRBV7-2 to TRBJ2-7, with TRBD2 as a possible D gene (5 bases). This CDR3 is 16 amino acids long. V lost 1 base and J lost 0, with 13 bases in between. Germline V gene lookup returns CDR1 SGHTA and CDR2 FQGNSA. The CDR3 DNA reads as TGTGCCAGCAGCTTAGTCGTCGGGGTTTTCTCCTACGAGCAGTACTTC. It translates to CASSLVVGVFSYEQYF.

The chain uses TRBV20-1 and TRBJ2-3; no clear D. Germline V gene lookup returns CDR1 DFQATT and CDR2 SNEGSKA (reference sequence). The V end lost 3 bases, the J end lost 2 bases, and 3 bases lay between the germline ends. This CDR3 is built from 11 residues. The CDR3 sequence: CSASYTDTQYF. The CDR3 nucleotides are TGCAGTGCTAGCTACACAGATACGCAGTATTTT.

The chain recombines TRBV5-1 with TRBJ2-2; the D gene is possibly TRBD2 (5 bases). Germline CDR1 SGHRS, CDR2 YFSETQ. The V and J ends lost 7 bases and 4 bases respectively, with 14 bases between them. There are 14 residues in the CDR3. The CDR3 loop is CASSEPGSTGELFF. The CDR3 DNA sequence: TGCGCCAGCTCAGAGCCGGGAAGCACCGGGGAGCTGTTTTTT. Drawing the rest from reference TRBV5-1 and TRBJ2-2, the complete variable domain is KAGVTQTPRYLIKTRGQQVTLSCSPISGHRSVSWYQQTPGQGLQFLFEYFSETQRNKGNFPGRFSGRQFSNSRSEMNVSTLELGDSALYLCASSEPGSTGELFFGEGSRLTVL.

A few counts support this clone. This chain connects TRBV18 to TRBJ2-3; D is perhaps TRBD1 (6 bases). The V gene lost 3 bases and the J gene lost 5 bases, with 9 bases spanning the gap. Germline V gene lookup returns CDR1 KGHSH and CDR2 LQKENI. The CDR3 runs to 13 residues. In DNA, the CDR3 is TGTGCCAGCTCACCGGCAGGGGTAGATACGCAGTATTTT. Translated, it gives CASSPAGVDTQYF.

The CDR3 DNA follows: TGTGCCTGGAGGATAGCGGGAGGGCCGGGAGAGCAGTTCTTC. Translated, it gives CAWRIAGGPGEQFF. This sequence joins TRBV30 and TRBJ2-1; TRBD2 agrees at 11 bases. Germline trimming cut 3 bases from V and 10 bases from J; bases unmatched to any gene: 8. This CDR3 contains 14 residues. Per germline, CDR1 GTSNPN and CDR2 SVGIG (reference sequence).